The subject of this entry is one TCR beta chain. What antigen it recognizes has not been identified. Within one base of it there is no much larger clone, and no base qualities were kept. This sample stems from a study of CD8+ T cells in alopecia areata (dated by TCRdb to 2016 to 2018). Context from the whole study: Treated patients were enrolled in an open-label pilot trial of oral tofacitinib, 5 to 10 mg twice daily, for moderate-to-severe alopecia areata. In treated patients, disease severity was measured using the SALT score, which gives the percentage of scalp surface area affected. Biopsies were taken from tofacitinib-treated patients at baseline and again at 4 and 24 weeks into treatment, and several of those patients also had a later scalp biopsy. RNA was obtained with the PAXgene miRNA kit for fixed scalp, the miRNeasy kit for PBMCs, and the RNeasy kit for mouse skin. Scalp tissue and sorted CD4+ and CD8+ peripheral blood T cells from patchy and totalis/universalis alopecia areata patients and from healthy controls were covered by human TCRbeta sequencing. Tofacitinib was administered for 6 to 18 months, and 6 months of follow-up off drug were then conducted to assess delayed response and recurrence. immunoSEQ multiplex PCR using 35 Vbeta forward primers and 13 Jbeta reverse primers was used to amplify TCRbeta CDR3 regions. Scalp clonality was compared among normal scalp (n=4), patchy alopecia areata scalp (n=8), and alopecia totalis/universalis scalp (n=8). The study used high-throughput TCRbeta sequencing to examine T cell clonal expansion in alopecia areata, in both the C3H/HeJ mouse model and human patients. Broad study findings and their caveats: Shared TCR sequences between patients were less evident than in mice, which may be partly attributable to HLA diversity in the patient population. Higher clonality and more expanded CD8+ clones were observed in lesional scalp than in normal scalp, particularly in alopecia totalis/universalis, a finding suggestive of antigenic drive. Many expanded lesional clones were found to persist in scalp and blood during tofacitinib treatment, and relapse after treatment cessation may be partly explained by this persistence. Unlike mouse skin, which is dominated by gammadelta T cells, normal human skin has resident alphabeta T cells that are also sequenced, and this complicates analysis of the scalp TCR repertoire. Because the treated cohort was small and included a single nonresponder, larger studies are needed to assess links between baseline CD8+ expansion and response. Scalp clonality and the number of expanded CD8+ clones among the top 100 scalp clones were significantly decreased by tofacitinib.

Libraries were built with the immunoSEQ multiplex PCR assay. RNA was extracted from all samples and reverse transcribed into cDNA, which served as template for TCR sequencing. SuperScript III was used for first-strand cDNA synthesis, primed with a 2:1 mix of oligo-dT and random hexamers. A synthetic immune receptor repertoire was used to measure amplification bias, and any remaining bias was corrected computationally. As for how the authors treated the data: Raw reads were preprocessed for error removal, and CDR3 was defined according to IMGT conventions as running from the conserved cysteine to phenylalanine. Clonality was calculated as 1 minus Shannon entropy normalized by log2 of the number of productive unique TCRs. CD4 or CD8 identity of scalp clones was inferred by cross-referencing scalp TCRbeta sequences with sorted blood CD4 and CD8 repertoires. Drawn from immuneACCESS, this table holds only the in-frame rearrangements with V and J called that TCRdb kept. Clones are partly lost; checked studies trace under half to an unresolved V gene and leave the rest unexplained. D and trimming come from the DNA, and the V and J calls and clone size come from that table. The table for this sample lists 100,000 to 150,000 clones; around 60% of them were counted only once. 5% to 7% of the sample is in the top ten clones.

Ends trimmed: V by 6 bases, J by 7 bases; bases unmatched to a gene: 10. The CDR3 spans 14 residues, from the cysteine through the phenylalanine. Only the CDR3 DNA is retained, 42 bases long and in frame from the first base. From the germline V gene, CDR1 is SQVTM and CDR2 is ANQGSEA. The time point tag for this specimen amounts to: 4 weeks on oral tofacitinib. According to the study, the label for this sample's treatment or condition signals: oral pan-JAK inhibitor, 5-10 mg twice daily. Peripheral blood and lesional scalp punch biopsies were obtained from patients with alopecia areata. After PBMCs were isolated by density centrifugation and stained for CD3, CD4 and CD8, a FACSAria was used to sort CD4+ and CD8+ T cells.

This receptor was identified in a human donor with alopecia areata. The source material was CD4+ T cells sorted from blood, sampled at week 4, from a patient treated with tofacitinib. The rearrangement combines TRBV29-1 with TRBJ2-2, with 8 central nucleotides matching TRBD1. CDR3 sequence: CSVSTGDGNGELFF. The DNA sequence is TGCAGCGTATCGACAGGGGATGGAAACGGGGAGCTGTTTTTT.